This T cell receptor (beta chain) was recovered during a study of human T cells and chemical hapten exposure. General study points: Expanded TCR sets contained significantly more large CDR3 similarity clusters than controls. DPC sensitization left the count of TCRs above 1 in 1000 unchanged.

This clonotype was seen a handful of times. The target antigen is unknown. The time point was: patch test 1, 2 weeks after DPC sensitization. The treatment was: therapeutic diphenylcyclopropenone sensitization with weekly scalp DPC. This CDR3 is built from 14 residues. The germline V gene encodes CDR1 SGHTA and CDR2 FQGNSA. Trimming removed 1 base at V and 4 bases at J, with 8 bases between. Original handling: Between roughly 23,224 and 700,000 TCRs appeared in each sample, and the median stood at roughly 95,000. MiXCR, run by TCRdb on the RACE reads, gives a single entry per CDR3 protein. The V and J calls come from TCRdb's annotation, not from the publication. The sample yields around 71,000 distinct CDR3 sequences, 9.8% seen once.

The chain links TRBV7-2 to TRBJ1-5, with D unclear. This material consisted of whole blood, taken in connection with sensitization to the hapten diphenylcyclopropenone (DPC). This TCR came from a woman aged 35 to 49 with alopecia areata. Some clones in this sample may be carry-over from other donors' samples. In nucleotides, the CDR3 is TGTGCCAGCAGCTTAGTGGGCAGTAATCAGCCCCAGCATTTT. Its protein is CASSLVGSNQPQHF.